This T cell receptor (beta chain) was recorded in a study of T cell changes during pregnancy in multiple sclerosis. Germline V lookup: CDR1 MNHEY, CDR2 SVGAGI. Trimming pared 0 bases from V and 7 bases from J, leaving 12 bases between. The CDR3 consists of 14 residues. TCRdb keeps only in-frame clones here, not all; method: immunoSEQ multiplex PCR. The repertoire holds 40,000 to 50,000 clones, with approximately 95% as singletons. The clonotype comes from a female donor with multiple sclerosis, enrolled in a pregnancy study. The source material was CD4+ T cells from peripheral blood mononuclear cells, sampled in the first trimester of pregnancy. V and J are TRBV6-5 and TRBJ1-2; D not resolved. CDR3 sequence (DNA): TGTGCCAGCAGTTACTCGACGCGGGTCGGTGGCTACACCTTC. Amino acid sequence: CASSYSTRVGGYTF.